This is a list of T cell receptor beta chains from one sample in a study of blood T cell repertoires in COVID-19. Here immunoSEQ multiplex PCR was the method, and the copy in TCRdb shows in-frame clones only, minus some. Of about 260,000 clones in the sample, approximately 85% were seen once. The specimen was peripheral blood. Receptor source: a human donor in a cohort sampled during active COVID-19. CDR3s include the opening cysteine and the closing phenylalanine or tryptophan. A D gene is named only where the DNA matches it firmly. Size is stated for part of the rows, as once, few or many counts, or as a class when the clone is expanded.

j_call clone_size d_call v_call cdr3_nt cdr3_aa
TRBJ1-2 NA TRBD1 TRBV30 TGTGCCTGGAGTCGGGACAGGGGGAACTATGGCTACACCTTC CAWSRDRGNYGYTF
TRBJ1-3 NA TRBD1 TRBV11-2 TGTGCCAGCAGCCTTGGACAGGCAGGAAACACCATATATTTT CASSLGQAGNTIYF
TRBJ2-7 NA TRBD1 TRBV6-5 TGTGCCAGCAGTTACAGTGGGACAGGGCGGACCTACGAGCAGTACTTC CASSYSGTGRTYEQYF
TRBJ2-7 NA TRBD2 TRBV3-1/TRBV3-2 TGTGCCAGCAGCCAACGAGCGGGGTGGGACTACGAGCAGTACTTC CASSQRAGWDYEQYF
TRBJ2-1 NA NA TRBV4-3 TGCGCCAGCAGCCAAGAACCGGGACTTTCCTACAATGAGCAGTTCTTC CASSQEPGLSYNEQFF
TRBJ1-4 NA TRBD1 TRBV5-8 TGTGCCAGCAGCGCTGGGACAGTACTCTCTGGAACTAATGAAAAACTGTTTTTT CASSAGTVLSGTNEKLFF
TRBJ2-7 NA TRBD2 TRBV12-3/TRBV12-4 TGTGCCAGCAGTCGACTAGCCGCCTACGAGCAGTACTTC CASSRLAAYEQYF
TRBJ1-2 NA TRBD1 TRBV3-1/TRBV3-2 TGTGCCAGCAGCCGCGACAGGGGAGGAGGCTATGGCTACACCTTC CASSRDRGGGYGYTF
TRBJ1-5 NA NA TRBV3-1/TRBV3-2 TGTGCCAGCAGCCAAGACCCCTGGGGGAGGGAGGGGCAGCCCCAGCATTTT CASSQDPWGREGQPQHF
TRBJ2-1 NA TRBD2 TRBV6-2/TRBV6-3 TGTGCCAGCAGCCTACTAGCGGGATACAATGAGCAGTTCTTC CASSLLAGYNEQFF
TRBJ1-1 NA TRBD1 TRBV11-3 TGTGCCAGCAGCTTAGGGGGGGACAGGGAAGCTTTCTTT CASSLGGDREAFF
TRBJ2-7 NA NA TRBV10-3 TGTGCCATCAGAGGGGGCCGGGGACTGATGACCTACGAGCAGTACTTC CAIRGGRGLMTYEQYF
TRBJ1-2 NA NA TRBV12-3/TRBV12-4 TGTGCCAGCAGTTTACCAGGGGATGGCTACACCTTC CASSLPGDGYTF
TRBJ1-3 NA NA TRBV18 TGTGCCAGCTCACCACTGGGTGGGGCCAGCTCTGGAAACACCATATATTTT CASSPLGGASSGNTIYF
TRBJ2-6 NA NA TRBV4-3 TGCGCCAGCAGCCGCCGGGGGACGGGGTCTGGGGCCAACGTCCTGACTTTC CASSRRGTGSGANVLTF
TRBJ2-7 NA TRBD2 TRBV9 TGTGCCAGCAGCGTAGGTAGCGGGACCTACGAGCAGTACTTC CASSVGSGTYEQYF
TRBJ1-6 NA TRBD1 TRBV7-2 TGTGCCAGCAGCTTAGCGGGACAGGGTAATTCACCCCTCCACTTT CASSLAGQGNSPLHF
TRBJ2-2 NA TRBD1 TRBV30 TGTGCCTGGGACGGGACAGGGGGCACCGGGGAGCTGTTTTTT CAWDGTGGTGELFF
TRBJ2-1 NA NA TRBV6-5 TGTGCCAGCAGTCAGACTCTCAATGAGCAGTTCTTC CASSQTLNEQFF
TRBJ2-3 NA NA TRBV9 TGTGCCAGCAGCACACACTCTCGAAGCGGCTACACAGATACGCAGTATTTT CASSTHSRSGYTDTQYF
TRBJ1-4 once NA TRBV5-1 TGCGCCAGCAGCCTACAGAGATCCAATGAAAAACTGTTTTTT CASSLQRSNEKLFF
TRBJ1-1 NA NA TRBV19 TGTGCCAGTACCCCAGACAGGAACACTGAAGCTTTCTTT CASTPDRNTEAFF
TRBJ1-6 NA NA TRBV5-1 TGCGCCAGCAGCCGGGCAGGGGACGGTTCACCCCTCCACTTT CASSRAGDGSPLHF
TRBJ2-3 NA NA TRBV6-6 TGTGCCAGCAGTCCGGGAACCACAGATACGCAGTATTTT CASSPGTTDTQYF